This T cell receptor (beta chain) comes out of a study of blood T cells in healthy people across ages. The sample providers were healthy Caucasian people from Russia, aged roughly 6 to 95. Alongside a J-beta primer mix, a sample-barcoded 5' primer served in a second PCR lasting about 7 to 11 cycles. TCRdb fed the 5' RACE reads into MiXCR, producing one record per CDR3 protein. The data hold 1 million to 1.2 million distinct CDR3 sequences, with more than 30% observed a single time. Details on this clonotype: Its target is unknown.

Germline lookup yields CDR1 MNHEY and CDR2 SVGEGT. The CDR3 runs 15 residues. Trimming stripped 5 bases from V and 2 bases from J, with 15 bases between. The study's findings and limits: A strong correlation was found between TCR beta diversity and the percentage of naive T cells.

The sample taken for sequencing was blood. This chain uses TRBV6-2 or TRBV6-3 with TRBJ1-2; D gene ambiguous. This clonotype was sampled from a man aged 18 to 29 in good health. The CDR3 DNA reads TGTGCCAGCAGTCCGAGTGGGCGACTAAACTATGGCTACACCTTC. This translates into CASSPSGRLNYGYTF.